Listed here is a single T cell receptor beta chain. The antigen is unknown. The sample comes from a study of neurological immune-mediated disorders. Findings of the study overall: The most TCR clonal expansion was seen in HTLV-1-associated myelopathy, and the least was seen in multiple sclerosis, which fell below healthy controls.

It was by 5'RACE with 10-nucleotide random UMIs that the cDNA was made. TCRdb reprocessed the 5' RACE reads via MiXCR and lists one record per CDR3 protein. The sample consists of just under 60,000 distinct CDR3 sequences, around 3.5% of them appearing once. Looked up from germline, CDR1 is MRHNA and CDR2 is SNTAGT. Trimming left V 3 bases short and J 0 bases short, with 10 bases between. CDR3 length: 15 amino acids. V is TRBV6-4 and J is TRBJ2-3; TRBD1 or TRBD2 may be the D gene (5 bases each). The TCR was taken from a woman aged 25-40 years with multiple sclerosis. The specimen was PBMCs. The CDR3 region is CASSEGPFSTDTQYF. CDR3 nucleotides: TGTGCCAGCAGTGAGGGACCTTTTAGCACAGATACGCAGTATTTT.